This is a list of T cell receptor beta chains from one sample in a study of blood T cell repertoires in COVID-19. Sequencing was performed with immunoSEQ multiplex PCR; in TCRdb, only in-frame clones are kept and a portion is missing. The table records 150,000 or so clones, over 70% of them present only once. The sequenced sample was PBMCs or T cells enriched from blood (not recorded which). These receptors were obtained from a middle-aged woman with acute COVID-19. Each CDR3 is given with its conserved first and last residue. Each record gives: D gene, clone size, V gene, J gene, CDR3 DNA, CDR3 protein. A D gene is named only where the DNA matches it firmly. Not every row has a clone size; where given, it reads once, few, many or a size class.

d_gene: TRBD1
abundance: .
v_gene: TRBV30
j_gene: TRBJ2-7
CDR3nt: TGTGCCTGGGAACCGGGACAGGGATCGGACGAGCAGTACTTC
CDR3aa: CAWEPGQGSDEQYF

d_gene: TRBD2
abundance: .
v_gene: TRBV3-1/TRBV3-2
j_gene: TRBJ2-1
CDR3nt: TGTGCCAGCAGCCAAGGGCTAGCGGGAAGTATTAATGAGCAGTTCTTC
CDR3aa: CASSQGLAGSINEQFF

d_gene: .
abundance: .
v_gene: TRBV7-9
j_gene: TRBJ1-1
CDR3nt: TGTGCCAGCTGCCTAAACACTGAAGCTTTCTTT
CDR3aa: CASCLNTEAFF

d_gene: TRBD1
abundance: .
v_gene: TRBV28
j_gene: TRBJ2-3
CDR3nt: TGTGCCAGCATCGAACCGGGACAGGGTCACCCTAGCACAGATACGCAGTATTTT
CDR3aa: CASIEPGQGHPSTDTQYF

d_gene: .
abundance: .
v_gene: TRBV7-2
j_gene: TRBJ2-5
CDR3nt: TGTGCCAGCAGCCCTCGCCCCGGGAAGGCAGAGACCCAGTACTTC
CDR3aa: CASSPRPGKAETQYF

d_gene: .
abundance: .
v_gene: TRBV12-3/TRBV12-4
j_gene: TRBJ1-1
CDR3nt: TGTGCCAGCAGTACGGGAGATGAAGCTTTCTTT
CDR3aa: CASSTGDEAFF

d_gene: TRBD1
abundance: once
v_gene: TRBV2
j_gene: TRBJ1-5
CDR3nt: TGTGCCAGCAGTGGACAGGGAGGTCAGCCCCAGCATTTT
CDR3aa: CASSGQGGQPQHF

d_gene: .
abundance: .
v_gene: TRBV14
j_gene: TRBJ2-1
CDR3nt: TGTGCCAGCAGCCTCGGGACTTTGAACTACAATGAGCAGTTCTTC
CDR3aa: CASSLGTLNYNEQFF

d_gene: .
abundance: .
v_gene: TRBV9
j_gene: TRBJ2-1
CDR3nt: TGTGCCAGCAGCGCTCCCGGTCGAAATGAGCAGTTCTTC
CDR3aa: CASSAPGRNEQFF

d_gene: TRBD2
abundance: .
v_gene: TRBV24-1
j_gene: TRBJ2-1
CDR3nt: TGTGCCACCAGTGACAACACACCGGGGACTAGCGGTTACAATGAGCAGTTCTTC
CDR3aa: CATSDNTPGTSGYNEQFF

d_gene: .
abundance: .
v_gene: TRBV29-1
j_gene: TRBJ1-2
CDR3nt: TGCAGCGTTGGGCGGGGGATCTATGGCTACACCTTC
CDR3aa: CSVGRGIYGYTF

d_gene: .
abundance: .
v_gene: TRBV19
j_gene: TRBJ1-5
CDR3nt: TGTGCCAGTAGTATAGCCAGGGCTCGTAATCAGCCCCAGCATTTT
CDR3aa: CASSIARARNQPQHF

d_gene: .
abundance: .
v_gene: TRBV11-3
j_gene: TRBJ1-1
CDR3nt: TGTGCCAGCAGCTTAGATCGGGCCTACCAGGGAGCTTTCTTT
CDR3aa: CASSLDRAYQGAFF

d_gene: .
abundance: .
v_gene: TRBV30
j_gene: TRBJ2-3
CDR3nt: TGTGCCTGGAGTGCAACAGGGTCCAGGCAGTATTTT
CDR3aa: CAWSATGSRQYF

d_gene: .
abundance: .
v_gene: TRBV19
j_gene: TRBJ2-3
CDR3nt: TGTGCCAGTAGTACCCGACTAGGCAGCACAGATACGCAGTATTTT
CDR3aa: CASSTRLGSTDTQYF

d_gene: TRBD2
abundance: .
v_gene: TRBV7-7
j_gene: TRBJ2-1
CDR3nt: TGTGCTAGCAGCCGTCTAGCGGGAGGAGACGATGAGCAGTTCTTC
CDR3aa: CASSRLAGGDDEQFF

d_gene: .
abundance: .
v_gene: TRBV5-1
j_gene: TRBJ2-7
CDR3nt: TGCGCCAGCAGCTACGGGGTCGGGTACGAGCAGTACTTC
CDR3aa: CASSYGVGYEQYF

d_gene: .
abundance: .
v_gene: TRBV19
j_gene: TRBJ1-4
CDR3nt: TGTGCCAGTGACCGGGGAGAAAAACTGTTTTTT
CDR3aa: CASDRGEKLFF

d_gene: .
abundance: .
v_gene: TRBV21-1
j_gene: TRBJ1-2
CDR3nt: TGTGCCAGCACAAAGGAGGACGGTGGCTACACCTTC
CDR3aa: CASTKEDGGYTF

d_gene: TRBD2
abundance: once
v_gene: TRBV7-9
j_gene: TRBJ2-1
CDR3nt: TGTGCCAGCAGCTACCTAGCGGGAGTCTCTTACAATGAGCAGTTCTTC
CDR3aa: CASSYLAGVSYNEQFF

d_gene: TRBD2
abundance: .
v_gene: TRBV4-1
j_gene: TRBJ2-7
CDR3nt: TGCGCCAGCAGCCAAGATAGGGCGGGAGAGTTCTACGAGCAGTACTTC
CDR3aa: CASSQDRAGEFYEQYF

d_gene: TRBD2
abundance: .
v_gene: TRBV5-4
j_gene: TRBJ2-4
CDR3nt: TGTGCCAGCAGCGCGGTTAGCGGGACAGCCAAAAACATTCAGTACTTC
CDR3aa: CASSAVSGTAKNIQYF

d_gene: TRBD1
abundance: many
v_gene: TRBV27
j_gene: TRBJ2-1
CDR3nt: TGTGCCAGCAGTTTATTTGACAGGGATGTCAATGAGCAGTTCTTC
CDR3aa: CASSLFDRDVNEQFF

d_gene: TRBD1
abundance: few
v_gene: TRBV25-1
j_gene: TRBJ1-1
CDR3nt: TGTGCCAGCACTGGGACAGGGGGCTGGGGAGCTTTCTTT
CDR3aa: CASTGTGGWGAFF

d_gene: TRBD1
abundance: .
v_gene: TRBV27
j_gene: TRBJ1-2
CDR3nt: TGTGCCAGCAGGCGACAGGGGCCGGGCGGCTACACCTTC
CDR3aa: CASRRQGPGGYTF

d_gene: .
abundance: once
v_gene: TRBV13
j_gene: TRBJ1-2
CDR3nt: TGTGCCAGCAGCCTTACTCGGGGGGGCCTTAACTATGGCTACACCTTC
CDR3aa: CASSLTRGGLNYGYTF

d_gene: .
abundance: .
v_gene: TRBV7-9
j_gene: TRBJ2-1
CDR3nt: TGTGCCAGCAGCTTAGACGTCGCGGGAATTCTGTTCTTC
CDR3aa: CASSLDVAGILFF

d_gene: .
abundance: .
v_gene: TRBV7-2
j_gene: TRBJ2-3
CDR3nt: TGTGCCAGCAGCTTAGTTGTGGGGGCGGGAGATACGCAGTATTTT
CDR3aa: CASSLVVGAGDTQYF

d_gene: .
abundance: .
v_gene: TRBV4-1
j_gene: TRBJ2-7
CDR3nt: TGCGCCAGCAGCCTACAGGGAGACTTCACCTACGAGCAGTACTTC
CDR3aa: CASSLQGDFTYEQYF

d_gene: .
abundance: .
v_gene: TRBV4-1
j_gene: TRBJ1-2
CDR3nt: TGCGCCAGCAGCCGCGGGGGGAGGGATGGCTACACCTTC
CDR3aa: CASSRGGRDGYTF

d_gene: TRBD1
abundance: once
v_gene: TRBV12-3/TRBV12-4
j_gene: TRBJ1-2
CDR3nt: TGTGCCAGCAGTCGCGGACAGGGGCGTCCCACCTTC
CDR3aa: CASSRGQGRPTF

d_gene: TRBD2
abundance: .
v_gene: TRBV19
j_gene: TRBJ2-1
CDR3nt: TGTGCCAGTAGTATTCGCCTAGCGGGAGGAGGAAATGAGCAGTTCTTC
CDR3aa: CASSIRLAGGGNEQFF

d_gene: TRBD2
abundance: .
v_gene: TRBV6-5
j_gene: TRBJ2-7
CDR3nt: TGTGCCAGCACCCCACCGGGACTAGCGGGAGGCGAGCAGTACTTC
CDR3aa: CASTPPGLAGGEQYF

d_gene: TRBD2
abundance: .
v_gene: TRBV5-6
j_gene: TRBJ2-1
CDR3nt: TGTGCCAGCAGCTTCCCGGGACTAGCGGGAGGGCCTTCCAGCAATGAGCAGTTCTTC
CDR3aa: CASSFPGLAGGPSSNEQFF

d_gene: .
abundance: once
v_gene: TRBV7-8
j_gene: TRBJ1-1
CDR3nt: TGTGCCAGCAGCTTAGCTTGGCCGAACACTGAAGCTTTCTTT
CDR3aa: CASSLAWPNTEAFF

d_gene: TRBD1
abundance: .
v_gene: TRBV6-5
j_gene: TRBJ2-7
CDR3nt: TGTGCCAGCGTCGGCTACCGGGACAGTCAGCAGTACTTC
CDR3aa: CASVGYRDSQQYF

d_gene: TRBD1
abundance: .
v_gene: TRBV4-1
j_gene: TRBJ1-5
CDR3nt: TGCGCCAGCTCTGTACAGAGACAGGGACAGCCCCAGCATTTT
CDR3aa: CASSVQRQGQPQHF

d_gene: .
abundance: .
v_gene: TRBV15
j_gene: TRBJ2-3
CDR3nt: TGTGCCACCAGCAGAGATGTGGGCCCCGAGCCGCAGTATTTT
CDR3aa: CATSRDVGPEPQYF

d_gene: TRBD1
abundance: once
v_gene: TRBV19
j_gene: TRBJ2-7
CDR3nt: TGTGCCAGTAGCGTTGGACAGGGGTTCTACGAGCAGTACTTC
CDR3aa: CASSVGQGFYEQYF

d_gene: .
abundance: .
v_gene: TRBV7-6
j_gene: TRBJ2-1
CDR3nt: TGTGCCAGCAGCTTAGAGTCGACAGGTCTCCCACTGGGGAATGAGCAGTTCTTC
CDR3aa: CASSLESTGLPLGNEQFF

d_gene: TRBD1
abundance: .
v_gene: TRBV5-4
j_gene: TRBJ1-1
CDR3nt: TGTGCCAGCAGCCAGGTCGGGACAGCTAACACTGAAGCTTTCTTT
CDR3aa: CASSQVGTANTEAFF

d_gene: .
abundance: .
v_gene: TRBV9
j_gene: TRBJ1-6
CDR3nt: TGTGCCAGCAGCGAGTATAGCGCTAATTCACCCCTCCACTTT
CDR3aa: CASSEYSANSPLHF

d_gene: .
abundance: .
v_gene: TRBV28
j_gene: TRBJ1-1
CDR3nt: TGTGCCAGCAGACATGGGGGCTCCGTGAACACTGAAGCTTTCTTT
CDR3aa: CASRHGGSVNTEAFF

d_gene: .
abundance: once
v_gene: TRBV4-1
j_gene: TRBJ1-2
CDR3nt: TGCGCCAGCAGCCAGAGGGAGGAGCCCAGCTATGGCTACACCTTC
CDR3aa: CASSQREEPSYGYTF

d_gene: .
abundance: .
v_gene: TRBV10-3
j_gene: TRBJ2-1
CDR3nt: TGTGCCATCGGAACAGCGGTCGGAAGGGGGAATGAGCAGTTCTTC
CDR3aa: CAIGTAVGRGNEQFF